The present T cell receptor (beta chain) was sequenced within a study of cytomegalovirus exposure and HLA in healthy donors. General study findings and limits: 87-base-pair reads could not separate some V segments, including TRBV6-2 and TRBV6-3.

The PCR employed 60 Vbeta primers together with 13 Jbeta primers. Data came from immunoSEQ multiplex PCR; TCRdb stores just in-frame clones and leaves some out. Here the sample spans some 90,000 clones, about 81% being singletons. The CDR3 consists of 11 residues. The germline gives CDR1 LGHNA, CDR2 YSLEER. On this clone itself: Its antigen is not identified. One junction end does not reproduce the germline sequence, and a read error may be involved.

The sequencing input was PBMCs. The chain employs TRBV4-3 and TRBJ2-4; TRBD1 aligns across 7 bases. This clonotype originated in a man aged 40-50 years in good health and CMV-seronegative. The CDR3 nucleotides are TGCGCCAGCAGCCAAGAGGGACAGTGGACCTTC. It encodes CASSQEGQWTF.